This T cell receptor (beta chain) derives from a study of T-cell memory formation after mild COVID-19 (dated by TCRdb to about 2021). With regard to the full study: TCR sequence clusters from the two donors were largely donor specific. Longitudinal TCRalpha and TCRbeta repertoire sequencing tracked T-cell clones expanding and contracting after mild COVID-19 in two donors. Two young, previously healthy adult volunteers made up the cohort, one male and one female.

PBMCs were isolated by Ficoll-Paque density gradient centrifugation. This clonotype was recorded many times. The antigen this receptor binds is unknown. Base qualities are not recorded, but no much larger clone differs from it by a single base. The CDR3 spans 14 residues, from the cysteine through the phenylalanine. The only DNA kept is the CDR3, 42 bases in frame from the first base. Deletion took 3 bases off V and 3 bases off J, with a span of 11 bases between the germline ends. The germline V gene gives CDR1 as SGHRS and CDR2 as YFSETQ. Points the paper makes about the study in general: Clones that contracted from day 15 to 85 showed balanced CD4/CD8 phenotypes, whereas a second wave of clones that expanded from day 15 to 37 leaned towards CD4+. Contracting CD4+ clones turned up mainly in the CM and EM memory subsets, whereas EMRA was where CD8+ clones were enriched. The second-wave clones that peaked on day 37 were not confirmed to be SARS-CoV-2 specific. Some responding clones were detected in pre-infection memory, which suggested that pre-existing cross-reactive memory T cells had joined the SARS-CoV-2 response. Only a couple of mild cases were covered in the study, and larger cohorts including severe cases with pre-infection samples were considered necessary.

These reads were obtained on an Illumina NovaSeq 6000. TCRalpha and TCRbeta cDNA libraries were constructed by 5'RACE with constant-segment primers, with sample barcodes and unique molecular identifiers being introduced. Trizol reagent was used to extract RNA from every sample. The libraries were amplified in two PCR steps, and the second step added a second sample barcode and Illumina TruSeq adapters. Libraries were sequenced on an Illumina NovaSeq with 2 x 150 bp paired-end reads. The published analysis was carried out like this. The reads were demultiplexed and collapsed into UMI-guided consensus sequences using migec v1.2.7. Using mixcr v2.1.11, UMI consensuses were aligned to TRA and TRB V and J templates and then assembled into clonotypes. Expanded or contracted clonotypes were those called significant by both edgeR and NoisET, with noise models trained on biological replicates. For edgeR calls, a false discovery rate-adjusted p below 0.01 and a log2 fold-change threshold of 1 were applied. As an exploratory analysis of dynamics, max-normalized trajectories of the 1000 most abundant clonotypes were examined by PCA with hierarchical clustering. Each responding clone was given a CD4 or CD8 phenotype based on the CD4+ and CD8+ repertoires, which had been sequenced separately. Through fastp at Q25 and MiXCR, TCRdb rebuilt clones from the public reads, retaining in-frame beta chains. Rows merge per CDR3 protein into single entries with the most common DNA and genes. Here the V and J calls rest on TCRdb's processing, not on the authors' analysis. Across this sample there are 400,000 to 450,000 distinct CDR3 sequences, with under 20% seen only once. The ten largest clones represent 20% to 25% of the sample.

The receptor's source is a man aged 18 to 29 who had mild COVID-19 (a few samples of this study predate the infection). The sample titles of this study are shuffled in the database, so cell type and time point are left out; the donor was told from shared clones. The rearranged segments are TRBV5-1 and TRBJ2-3; the D gene identity is not certain. The sample comprised PBMCs or a T cell subset sorted from them (not recorded which). The CDR3 region: CASSSRAGTDTQYF. Read as DNA, the sequence is TGCGCCAGCAGCTCTCGGGCAGGAACAGATACGCAGTATTTT.